This T cell receptor (beta chain) stems from a study of T cell responses to AZD1222 COVID-19 vaccine. Study outcomes and limitations: Scientists sampled the repertoires only once the peak T cell response had passed.

Libraries were prepared by immunoSEQ multiplex PCR; TCRdb keeps only in-frame clonotypes and omits some of them. The repertoire consists of about 140,000 clones, with 75% to 95% occurring once and the leading ten covering roughly 3.1%. A word on this clone: Its antigen is unidentified.

The CDR3 has 15 amino acids. The V gene lost 2 bases and the J gene lost 0 bases, with 9 bases spanning the gap. From germline, CDR1 is SGHKS and CDR2 YYEKEE (reference sequence). This sample comprised peripheral blood, obtained on day 0 of AZD1222 vaccination. The clonotype was recovered from an adult in good health. The chain uses TRBV5-5 and TRBJ1-3; D is uncertain. The CDR3 region is CASSFDGYSGNTIYF. The CDR3 DNA follows: TGTGCCAGCAGCTTTGACGGATACTCTGGAAACACCATATATTTT.